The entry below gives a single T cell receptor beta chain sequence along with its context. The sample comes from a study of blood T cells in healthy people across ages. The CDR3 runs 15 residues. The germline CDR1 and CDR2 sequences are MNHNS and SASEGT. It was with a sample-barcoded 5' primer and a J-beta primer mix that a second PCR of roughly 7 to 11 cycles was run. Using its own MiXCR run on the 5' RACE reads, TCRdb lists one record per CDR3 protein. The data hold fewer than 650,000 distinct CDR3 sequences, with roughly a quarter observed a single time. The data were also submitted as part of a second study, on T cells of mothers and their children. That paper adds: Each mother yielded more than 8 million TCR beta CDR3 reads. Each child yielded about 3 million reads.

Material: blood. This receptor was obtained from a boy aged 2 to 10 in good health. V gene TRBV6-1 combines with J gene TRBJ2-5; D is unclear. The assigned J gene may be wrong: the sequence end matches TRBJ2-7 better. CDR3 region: CASSERFGVPYEQYF. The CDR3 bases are TGTGCCAGCAGTGAAAGGTTTGGGGTGCCCTACGAGCAGTACTTC.